This entry concerns a single T cell receptor (beta chain). The data originate from a study of human T cells and chemical hapten exposure. Noted time point: pre-sensitization, week 0. Treatment described: therapeutic diphenylcyclopropenone sensitization with weekly scalp DPC. TCRdb re-called the RACE reads with MiXCR, one entry per CDR3 protein. This table has about 180,000 distinct CDR3 sequences, about 31% appearing once. The sample was whole blood, taken in connection with sensitization to the hapten diphenylcyclopropenone (DPC). The receptor was isolated from a woman aged 25 to 39 with alopecia areata. Some clones in this sample may be carry-over from other donors' samples.

CDR3 region: CASSYEGQGVAFF. The CDR3 nucleotides read TGTGCCAGCAGTTACGAGGGACAGGGCGTAGCTTTCTTT. The chain is built from TRBV6-2 or TRBV6-3 and TRBJ1-1; TRBD1 matches at 9 bases. In germline, CDR1 is MNHEY, CDR2 SVGEGT. V shed 2 bases, J shed 10 bases, and the junction held 5 bases outside the gene matches. The length of the CDR3 is 13 residues.